One T cell receptor beta chain is described in this entry. The antigen is undetermined. This specimen belongs to a study of blood T cells in healthy people across ages. Notes on the study in general: It was found that TCR beta diversity correlated strongly with the percentage of naive T cells.

The CDR3 has 18 residues. The V gene end was trimmed by 0 bases and the J gene end by 4 bases; junction bases not matched to a gene: 6. The germline CDR1 and CDR2 sequences are SGDLS and YYNGEE. A second PCR of 7 to 11 cycles used a sample-barcoded 5' primer and a J-beta primer mix. Each TCR beta cDNA got a 12-nucleotide random molecular identifier. TCRdb itself ran the 5' RACE reads through MiXCR, one entry per CDR3 protein. This table has 590,000 or so distinct CDR3 sequences, about 30% appearing once. Each donor's blood draw was roughly 9.5 milliliters of peripheral blood. Every sample had a minimum of 6 million PBMCs isolated.

This chain links TRBV9 with TRBJ2-2, with 13 nucleotides matching TRBD2. The clonotype was recovered from a woman older than 75 in good health. The source material was blood. The DNA of the CDR3 is TGTGCCAGCAGCGTAGACCCACTAGCGGGGGGGCCCACCGGGGAGCTGTTTTTT. Its protein product is CASSVDPLAGGPTGELFF.